The 14 T cell receptor beta chains reported below all come from one sample, sequenced in a study of blood T cell repertoires in COVID-19. Assay used: immunoSEQ multiplex PCR; TCRdb lists only in-frame clones, some missing. The sample consists of approximately 150,000 clones, around 87% of them appearing once. Specimen: peripheral blood. The receptors shown here come from a woman aged 80 or older with COVID-19, enrolled during active disease.

This sequence joins TRBV9 and TRBJ1-2; 8 positions match TRBD1. V shed 0 bases, J shed 7 bases, and the junction held 17 bases outside the gene matches. The CDR3 totals 18 residues. Germline V CDR1 and CDR2: SGDLS, YYNGEE. Here the CDR3 DNA reads TGTGCCAGCAGCGTAGGACCCGCCGGACAGGGAGAAAGTAGTGGCTACACCTTC. This gives the protein CASSVGPAGQGESSGYTF.

This chain joins TRBV6-2 or TRBV6-3 and TRBJ2-5, with 9 positions matching TRBD2. Germline V CDR1 and CDR2: MNHEY, SVGEGT. There are 17 residues in the CDR3. After removal of 0 bases from V and 5 bases from J, the junction contained 10 bases not matched to a gene. The CDR3 is CASSYSTLAGVTETQYF. Written as DNA, the CDR3 is TGTGCCAGCAGTTACTCTACTTTAGCGGGAGTCACGGAGACCCAGTACTTC.

The V call is TRBV3-1 (or the pseudogene TRBV3-2), the J call TRBJ1-5, with TRBD1 identical over 8 bases. The CDR3 loop spans 17 amino acids. Germline trimming cut 1 base from V and 6 bases from J; bases unmatched to any gene: 11. Germline values: CDR1 LGHDT, CDR2 YNNKEL (reference sequence). The CDR3 is CASSQVPGGAGFQPQHF. CDR3 coding DNA: TGTGCCAGCAGCCAAGTCCCAGGGGGCGCGGGTTTTCAGCCCCAGCATTTT.

The J gene is TRBJ2-2, the V gene TRBV7-3; D perhaps matches TRBD2 (5 bases). V lost 6 bases to trimming and J lost 0 bases, with 5 bases between them. The CDR3 extends over 13 amino acids. Germline-derived CDR1 and CDR2 are SGHTA and FQGTGA. CDR3: CASRDSNTGELFF. CDR3 DNA sequence: TGTGCCAGCAGGGACTCGAACACCGGGGAGCTGTTTTTT.

CDR3 sequence: CASSLDGLEARPLHF. CDR3 bases: TGTGCCAGCAGCTTAGACGGCCTAGAAGCCCGGCCACTCCACTTT. The chain combines TRBV7-2 with TRBJ1-6; D not resolved. Germline CDR1 and CDR2: SGHTA and FQGNSA. The CDR3 spans 15 residues. The V end lost 1 base, the J end lost 16 bases, and 20 bases lay between the germline ends.

The gene calls are TRBV28 and TRBJ1-5; D call uncertain. Trimming removed 3 bases at V and 2 bases at J, with 14 bases between. The V gene's germline CDR1 is MDHEN and CDR2 SYDVKM. The CDR3 covers 16 residues. The CDR3 protein is CASSLEGLSGNQPQHF. In DNA form, the CDR3 reads TGTGCCAGCAGTTTGGAGGGCCTGTCAGGCAATCAGCCCCAGCATTTT.

The chain links TRBV6-2 or TRBV6-3 to TRBJ2-7; D possibly corresponds to TRBD1 (5 bases). The CDR3 spans 16 residues. Germline CDR1 MNHEY, CDR2 SVGEGT. V was pared by 6 bases and J by 3 bases, with 21 bases between. The CDR3 is CASSRLGALGGYEQYF. For the CDR3, the DNA is TGTGCCAGCAGCCGTTTAGGGGCCCTAGGCGGCTACGAGCAGTACTTC.

This sequence joins TRBV5-4 and TRBJ2-7; weak D call: TRBD2 (5 bases). V was cut by 4 bases and J by 2 bases, with 10 bases left in between. CDR1 is SGHNT, CDR2 YYREEE, per germline (reference sequence). The CDR3 totals 13 residues. The CDR3 sequence is CASSPGSPYEQYF. The CDR3 DNA follows: TGTGCCAGCAGCCCTGGGAGCCCCTACGAGCAGTACTTC.

This rearrangement joins TRBV11-2 to TRBJ2-7, with 9 positions matching TRBD2. V lost 10 bases, J lost 12 bases, and 22 bases stayed unmatched. This CDR3 comprises 15 residues. In germline, CDR1 is SGHAT, CDR2 FQNNGV. CDR3 bases: TGTGCCACCAAGCCTTCCGGGTCTAGCGGGGAGTCGAGGTACTTC. It yields the protein CATKPSGSSGESRYF.

The chain has TRBV16 and TRBJ2-7; 11 positions match TRBD1. Germline CDR1 is KGHSY and CDR2 is FQNENV. V was pared by 5 bases and J by 4 bases, with 10 bases of the junction left unmatched. The length of the CDR3 is 16 residues. The CDR3 DNA reads TGTGCCAGCAGCTACCCCCGGACAGGGGGCATGTACGAGCAGTACTTC. Its translation: CASSYPRTGGMYEQYF.

The J gene is TRBJ2-7, the V gene TRBV25-1; tentative D call: TRBD1 (6 bases). Trimming took off 5 bases at V and 0 bases at J, with 11 bases between the two ends. The germline V gene has CDR1 MGHDK and CDR2 SYGVNS. The CDR3 covers 14 residues. CDR3 in amino acids: CASSIGTFSYEQYF. The CDR3, as DNA: TGTGCCAGCAGTATAGGGACATTCTCCTACGAGCAGTACTTC.

In its sample, this clone was seen a few times. The chain is built from TRBV14 and TRBJ2-7; D perhaps matches TRBD2 (6 bases). The CDR3 covers 15 residues. Trimming cost V 2 bases and J 3 bases, with 14 bases left between them. Germline CDR1 and CDR2: SGHDN and FVKESK. CDR3 DNA sequence: TGTGCCAGCAGCCAATATACTAGCTGGATCTACGAGCAGTACTTC. It specifies CASSQYTSWIYEQYF. Full variable domain (outside the CDR3, taken from reference TRBV14 and TRBJ2-7): EAGVTQFPSHSVIEKGQTVTLRCDPISGHDNLYWYRRVMGKEIKFLLHFVKESKQDESGMPNNRFLAERTGGTYSTLKVQPAELEDSGVYFCASSQYTSWIYEQYFGPGTRLTVT.

This clone came up a few times. The chain couples TRBV28 to TRBJ2-1; no clear D. Per the germline V gene, CDR1 is MDHEN and CDR2 is SYDVKM. The CDR3 covers 12 residues. V was trimmed by 7 bases and J by 9 bases, leaving 13 bases between them. The CDR3 loop is CASTTRSGEQFF. CDR3 nucleotides: TGTGCCAGCACCACCCGGAGTGGTGAGCAGTTCTTC.

The J gene is TRBJ2-7, the V gene TRBV24-1; TRBD1 is a possible D gene (5 bases). V lost 4 bases and J lost 2, with 11 bases in between. CDR3 size: 14 residues. The V gene's germline CDR1 is KGHDR and CDR2 SFDVKD. CDR3 DNA sequence: TGTGCCACCAGTGACAACGACAGACCCTACGAGCAGTACTTC. As protein: CATSDNDRPYEQYF.